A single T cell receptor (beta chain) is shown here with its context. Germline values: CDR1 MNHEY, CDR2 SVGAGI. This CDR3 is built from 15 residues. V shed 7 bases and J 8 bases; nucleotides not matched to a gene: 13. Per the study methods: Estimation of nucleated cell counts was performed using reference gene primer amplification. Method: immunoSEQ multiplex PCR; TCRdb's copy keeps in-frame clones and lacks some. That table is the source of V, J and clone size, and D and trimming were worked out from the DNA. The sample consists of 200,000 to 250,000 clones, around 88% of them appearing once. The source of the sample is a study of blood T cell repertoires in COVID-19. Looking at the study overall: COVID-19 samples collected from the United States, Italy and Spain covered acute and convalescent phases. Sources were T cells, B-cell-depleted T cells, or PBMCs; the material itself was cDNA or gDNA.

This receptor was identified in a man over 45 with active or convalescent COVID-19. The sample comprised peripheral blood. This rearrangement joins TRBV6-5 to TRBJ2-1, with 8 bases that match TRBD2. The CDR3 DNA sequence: TGTGCCAGCAAGGGGACCGGACTAGCACTCCATGAGCAGTTCTTC. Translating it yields CASKGTGLALHEQFF.